This is a list of T cell receptor beta chains from one sample in a study of T cells in Graves' hyperthyroidism and ophthalmopathy. TCRdb redid the calling of the multiplex PCR reads with MiXCR, one entry per CDR3 protein. This table has under 450,000 distinct CDR3 sequences, about 13% appearing once. Sequences were obtained from blood. These receptors originate from a young man with Graves' hyperthyroidism that later progressed to Graves' ophthalmopathy. CDR3s include the opening cysteine and the closing phenylalanine or tryptophan. The order of the fields is V gene, clone size, D gene, J gene, CDR3 protein, CDR3 DNA. The D gene is left open where the match is weak. Clone size is shown for a subset of rows, as once, few, many or a class of expanded clone.

>TRBV7-9|few|TRBD2|TRBJ2-1
CASSPTGGAGGPPSSYNEQFF
TGTGCCAGCAGCCCCACGGGAGGGGCGGGGGGGCCCCCAAGCTCCTACAATGAGCAGTTCTTC
>TRBV24-1|many|NA|TRBJ1-5
CATSDEGLQPQHF
TGTGCCACCAGTGATGAAGGGCTTCAGCCCCAGCATTTT
>TRBV9|NA|NA|TRBJ1-1
CASSPEGGEAFF
TGTGCCAGCAGCCCGGAAGGGGGTGAAGCTTTCTTT
>TRBV4-1|NA|NA|TRBJ2-7
CASSQDWREAYEQYF
TGCGCCAGCAGCCAAGATTGGAGGGAAGCCTACGAGCAGTACTTC
>TRBV2|many|NA|TRBJ1-5
CASSRGFRNQPQHF
TGTGCCAGCAGTAGGGGTTTTCGCAATCAGCCCCAGCATTTT
>TRBV7-8|many|NA|TRBJ2-3
CASSLRRGPNGDTQYF
TGTGCCAGCAGCCTCAGGAGGGGCCCCAATGGAGATACGCAGTATTTT
>TRBV20-1|many|TRBD1|TRBJ2-7
CSARPGTGSLFEQYF
TGCAGTGCTAGACCCGGGACAGGGTCCCTCTTCGAGCAGTACTTC
>TRBV13|many|NA|TRBJ1-1
CASSLQLFDTEAFF
TGTGCCAGCAGCTTACAACTATTTGACACTGAAGCTTTCTTT
>TRBV18|few|TRBD1|TRBJ2-3
CVSSLRDRGPDTQYF
TGTGTCAGCTCACTCCGGGACAGGGGGCCAGATACGCAGTATTTT
>TRBV4-2|few|NA|TRBJ2-1
CASSQDGLRGAYNEQFF
TGTGCCAGCAGCCAAGATGGGCTCAGGGGAGCCTACAATGAGCAGTTCTTC
>TRBV7-8|many|NA|TRBJ1-1
CASSHPMENTEAFF
TGTGCCAGCAGCCACCCTATGGAGAACACTGAAGCTTTCTTT